A single sample gave rise to the 26 T cell receptor beta chains below, sequenced in a study of shared clonotypes between healthy human individuals. Sequencing was performed with immunoSEQ multiplex PCR; in TCRdb, only in-frame clones are kept and a portion is missing. The sample lists about 2.4 million clones, roughly 93% occurring once. The sample was naive CD4+ T cells from PBMCs. The sample's subset: CD45RA+ positively selected. The receptors were gathered from a man between 18 and 35 years old in good health. Some clones in this sample may be carry-over from other donors' samples.

This rearrangement joins TRBV11-2 to TRBJ1-2; D ambiguous. V was trimmed by 5 bases and J by 2 bases, leaving 15 bases between them. Germline assignment: CDR1 SGHAT and CDR2 FQNNGV. The CDR3 runs 15 residues. CDR3 sequence (DNA): TGTGCCAGCAGCCCGACGGGCCCTGGAAACTATGGCTACACCTTC. Translating gives CASSPTGPGNYGYTF.

The chain joins TRBV7-2 to TRBJ2-1; 8 positions agree with TRBD2. Germline CDR1 is SGHTA and CDR2 is FQGNSA. The CDR3 extends over 11 amino acids. Trimming cost V 5 bases and J 12 bases; bases outside gene matches: 3. The CDR3 DNA is TGTGCCAGCAGCCCCGGGGGGGGGCAGTTCTTC. This sequence encodes CASSPGGGQFF.

V gene TRBV29-1 combines with J gene TRBJ2-1; 16 bases fit TRBD2. Looked up from germline, CDR1 is SQVTM and CDR2 is ANQGSEA. The CDR3 is 15 residues long. Unmatched junction bases numbered 9, after V lost 7 bases and J lost 9 bases. The CDR3: CSARWGTSGRGEQFF. The CDR3 region has the DNA TGCAGCGCCCGGTGGGGGACTAGCGGGAGGGGTGAGCAGTTCTTC.

The chain recombines TRBV11-2 with TRBJ2-1; D might be TRBD1 (6 bases). This CDR3 is 13 amino acids long. V lost 5 bases and J 5 bases, leaving 10 bases between the germline ends. The germline CDR1 and CDR2 sequences are SGHAT and FQNNGV. The CDR3 DNA reads as TGTGCCAGCAGCCAAGGACAGAACAATGAGCAGTTCTTC. Protein product: CASSQGQNNEQFF.

The chain combines TRBV5-6 with TRBJ2-1; D is uncertain. Deletions cut 3 bases from V and 8 bases from J, with 6 bases between. The CDR3 has 11 amino acids. Germline CDR1 SGHDT, CDR2 YYEEEE. CDR3 protein: CASSSQYEQFF. The CDR3 bases are TGTGCCAGCAGCTCCCAATATGAGCAGTTCTTC.

The chain is built from TRBV28 and TRBJ2-7; the D call may be TRBD1 or TRBD2 (5 bases each). This CDR3 has 11 residues. CDR1 is MDHEN and CDR2 is SYDVKM in the germline V gene. The CDR3 sequence: CAALGAGQQYF. DNA of the CDR3: TGTGCAGCCCTCGGGGCGGGTCAGCAGTACTTC.

About this clone itself: In the same sample, other DNA sequences code for this CDR3. This rearrangement joins TRBV5-1 to TRBJ1-1; D might be TRBD1 (5 bases). CDR1 is SGHRS and CDR2 is YFSETQ in the germline V gene. V was cut by 0 bases and J by 4 bases, with 13 bases left in between. The CDR3 runs 15 residues. The CDR3 sequence is CASSLEGRGGTEAFF. In DNA form, the CDR3 reads TGCGCCAGCAGCTTGGAGGGGCGTGGGGGCACTGAAGCTTTCTTT.

The gene calls are TRBV5-1 and TRBJ2-7; 11 bases match TRBD2. From germline, CDR1 is SGHRS and CDR2 YFSETQ. The V segment lost 4 bases and the J segment 3 bases; nucleotides outside the gene matches: 3. The CDR3 runs to 14 residues. The CDR3 region is CASSMTSGDYEQYF. The CDR3 bases are TGCGCCAGCAGCATGACTAGCGGGGACTACGAGCAGTACTTC.

This rearrangement joins TRBV2 to TRBJ2-1, with D possibly matching TRBD2 (6 bases). V was pared by 5 bases and J by 1 base, with 12 bases between. Per germline, CDR1 SNHLY and CDR2 FYNNEI. The CDR3 is 15 amino acids. The CDR3 DNA follows: TGTGCCAGCAGTACGGACTACCATTCCTACAATGAGCAGTTCTTC. Its protein product is CASSTDYHSYNEQFF.

The chain employs TRBV5-4 and TRBJ2-3, with D perhaps matching TRBD1 or TRBD2 (6 bases each). The germline V gene encodes CDR1 SGHNT and CDR2 YYREEE (reference sequence). Between the trimmed V and J ends, which lost 4 bases and 0 bases, there was a span of 21 bases. There are 18 residues in the CDR3. The CDR3 DNA is TGTGCCAGCAGCACGATTTTCGGGGGCAGCGGGAGCACAGATACGCAGTATTTT. Its protein product is CASSTIFGGSGSTDTQYF.

In this sample, this clone turned up once. This rearrangement joins TRBV6-5 to TRBJ2-7; tentatively, D is TRBD1 or TRBD2 (5 bases each). The V gene's germline CDR1 is MNHEY and CDR2 SVGAGI. The CDR3 consists of 13 residues. V dropped 2 bases and J dropped 12 bases, with 17 bases sitting between them. This CDR3 is CASSYLVPPGLYF. The CDR3 DNA follows: TGTGCCAGCAGTTACCTCGTCCCCCCGGGGCTGTACTTC.

The chain couples TRBV20-1 to TRBJ1-2; D not certain. Trimming pared 3 bases from V and 7 bases from J, leaving 9 bases between. Germline V gene sequence: CDR1 DFQATT, CDR2 SNEGSKA (reference sequence). There are 11 residues in the CDR3. The CDR3 loop is CSASLSRGYTF. CDR3 bases: TGCAGTGCTAGTTTGAGTCGTGGCTACACCTTC.

A remark on this clone: This same CDR3 is encoded by further DNA sequences in the sample. The chain links TRBV5-1 to TRBJ2-2; unclear D gene. CDR3 length: 16 amino acids. The germline V gene has CDR1 SGHRS and CDR2 YFSETQ. V shed 1 base and J shed 1 base, with 11 bases lying between them. Here the CDR3 reads CASSLQTGENTGELFF. CDR3 sequence (DNA): TGCGCCAGCAGCTTGCAGACTGGCGAGAACACCGGGGAGCTGTTTTTT. Full variable domain (rest looked up from reference TRBV5-1 and TRBJ2-2): KAGVTQTPRYLIKTRGQQVTLSCSPISGHRSVSWYQQTPGQGLQFLFEYFSETQRNKGNFPGRFSGRQFSNSRSEMNVSTLELGDSALYLCASSLQTGENTGELFFGEGSRLTVL.

The chain links TRBV6-4 to TRBJ2-5; maybe TRBD1 (6 bases). CDR1 and CDR2 from the germline V gene are MRHNA and SNTAGT. The V end lost 6 bases, the J end lost 5 bases, and 16 bases lay between the germline ends. This CDR3 is 14 amino acids long. CDR3 bases: TGTGCCAGCAGCCCTCGAGGGGGAGCTGAGACCCAGTACTTC. Encoded protein: CASSPRGGAETQYF.

J is TRBJ1-2 and V is TRBV30; no definite D call. Germline V gene lookup returns CDR1 GTSNPN and CDR2 SVGIG (reference sequence). The CDR3 length is 13 residues. The V and J ends lost 4 bases and 3 bases respectively, with 12 bases between them. The CDR3 DNA follows: TGTGCCTGGACCAGGAACACTGACTATGGCTACACCTTC. It translates to CAWTRNTDYGYTF.

As regards this clone: Other DNA sequences from this sample encode an identical CDR3 as well. V usage is TRBV7-3 and J usage is TRBJ2-5; 10 bases match TRBD2. Germline V CDR1 and CDR2: SGHTA, FQGTGA. The CDR3 consists of 15 residues. Trimming took 5 bases from V and 2 from J; bases not matched to a gene: 5. The DNA for the CDR3 is TGTGCCAGCAGCCCCGGACTAGCGGTACAAGAGACCCAGTACTTC. It codes for CASSPGLAVQETQYF.

The chain links TRBV9 to TRBJ2-7; D may be TRBD1 or TRBD2 (6 bases each). CDR1 and CDR2 (germline): SGDLS, YYNGEE. The CDR3 length is 15 residues. V was cut by 0 bases and J by 5 bases, with 15 bases left in between. CDR3 DNA: TGTGCCAGCAGCGTAGCCTGGGGGGCCGTCAACGAGCAGTACTTC. It codes for CASSVAWGAVNEQYF. The full variable domain, completed using reference TRBV9 and TRBJ2-7, is DSGVTQTPKHLITATGQRVTLRCSPRSGDLSVYWYQQSLDQGLQFLIQYYNGEERAKGNILERFSAQQFPDLHSELNLSSLELGDSALYFCASSVAWGAVNEQYFGPGTRLTVT.

The chain employs TRBV12-5 and TRBJ2-3, with TRBD2 as a possible D gene (6 bases). CDR1 LGHNT and CDR2 FRNRAP come from the germline V gene. V was trimmed by 8 bases and J by 1 base, leaving 10 bases between them. This CDR3 comprises 13 residues. The CDR3: CASSASGTDTQYF. In DNA, the CDR3 is TGTGCTAGTAGCGCTAGCGGCACAGATACGCAGTATTTT.

In this sample, this clone turned up a few times. The chain carries TRBV28 and TRBJ1-4; tentative D call: TRBD1 (5 bases). In germline, CDR1 is MDHEN, CDR2 SYDVKM. Trimming pared 3 bases from V and 5 bases from J, leaving 13 bases between. The CDR3 spans 15 residues. The CDR3 sequence: CASSLKQGLNEKLFF. The CDR3 DNA is TGTGCCAGCAGTTTGAAGCAGGGATTAAATGAAAAACTGTTTTTT. Combining the CDR3 with reference TRBV28 and TRBJ1-4 gives the whole variable domain DVKVTQSSRYLVKRTGEKVFLECVQDMDHENMFWYRQDPGLGLRLIYFSYDVKMKEKGDIPEGYSVSREKKERFSLILESASTNQTSMYLCASSLKQGLNEKLFFGSGTQLSVL.

This chain connects TRBV5-1 to TRBJ2-2; 8 bases agree with TRBD2. Losses at the gene ends were 1 base for V and 3 bases for J; bases not matched to a gene: 8. Germline CDR1 is SGHRS and CDR2 is YFSETQ. The CDR3 runs to 17 residues. The CDR3 sequence is CASSLLIAGGDTGELFF. CDR3 coding DNA: TGCGCCAGCAGCTTGTTAATTGCGGGAGGAGACACCGGGGAGCTGTTTTTT.

V gene TRBV27 combines with J gene TRBJ1-1, with unresolved D. Germline CDR1 is MNHEY and CDR2 is SMNVEV (reference sequence). V was cut by 5 bases and J by 10 bases, with 26 bases left in between. The CDR3 covers 16 residues. This CDR3 reads CASSPPGSETQFVAFF. DNA of the CDR3: TGTGCCAGCAGTCCCCCTGGCAGCGAAACCCAATTTGTAGCTTTCTTT.

The rearrangement uses TRBV5-1 and TRBJ2-7; possibly TRBD1 for D (6 bases). The V end lost 4 bases, the J end lost 3 bases, and 14 bases lay between the germline ends. Germline assignment: CDR1 SGHRS and CDR2 YFSETQ. The CDR3 extends over 14 amino acids. The CDR3 is CASSGQGTLYEQYF. For the CDR3, the DNA is TGCGCCAGCAGCGGGCAGGGGACCCTCTACGAGCAGTACTTC.

This rearrangement joins TRBV5-4 to TRBJ2-5, with 8 nucleotides matching TRBD1. V lost 4 bases, J lost 1 base, and 6 bases stayed unmatched. The germline V gene encodes CDR1 SGHNT and CDR2 YYREEE (reference sequence). This CDR3 has 15 amino acids. The CDR3 DNA reads TGTGCCAGCAGCCCCCGGGACAGGATCCAAGAGACCCAGTACTTC. Amino acid sequence: CASSPRDRIQETQYF.

This clone has a single count. The rearrangement links TRBV4-3 to TRBJ1-6, with D hard to call. CDR1 LGHNA and CDR2 YSLEER come from the germline V gene. There are 17 residues in the CDR3. Trimming pared 1 base from V and 0 bases from J, leaving 10 bases between. The CDR3 nucleotides read TGCGCCAGCAGCCAAGGGGTAGCAAGCTCCTATAATTCACCCCTCCACTTT. Protein sequence: CASSQGVASSYNSPLHF.

The CDR3 is CASSLGLGTSGQIEQYF. CDR3 coding DNA: TGTGCCAGCAGTTTAGGCCTTGGGACTAGCGGGCAGATCGAGCAGTACTTC. The chain joins TRBV28 to TRBJ2-7; TRBD2 matches at 12 bases. CDR3 length: 17 amino acids. Germline V gene data show CDR1 as MDHEN and CDR2 as SYDVKM. Unmatched junction bases numbered 11, after V lost 2 bases and J lost 6 bases.

The V call is TRBV6-1, the J call TRBJ1-1, with unresolved D. CDR1 and CDR2 from the germline V gene are MNHNS and SASEGT. This CDR3 is 13 amino acids long. With 7 bases removed from V and 0 bases from J, the gap between germline ends came to 9 bases. The CDR3 region is CASTVLMNTEAFF. CDR3 in DNA: TGTGCCAGCACGGTGCTCATGAACACTGAAGCTTTCTTT.